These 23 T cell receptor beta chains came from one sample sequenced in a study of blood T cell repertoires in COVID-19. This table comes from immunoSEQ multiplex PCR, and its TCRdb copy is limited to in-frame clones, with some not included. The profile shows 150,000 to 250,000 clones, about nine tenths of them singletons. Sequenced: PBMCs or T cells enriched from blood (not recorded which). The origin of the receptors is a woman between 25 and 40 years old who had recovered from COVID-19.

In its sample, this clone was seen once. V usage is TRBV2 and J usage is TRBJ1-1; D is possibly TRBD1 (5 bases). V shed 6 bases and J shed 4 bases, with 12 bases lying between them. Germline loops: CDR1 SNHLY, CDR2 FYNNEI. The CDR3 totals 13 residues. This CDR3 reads CASRVGHATEAFF. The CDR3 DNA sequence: TGTGCCAGCAGAGTAGGACACGCCACTGAAGCTTTCTTT.

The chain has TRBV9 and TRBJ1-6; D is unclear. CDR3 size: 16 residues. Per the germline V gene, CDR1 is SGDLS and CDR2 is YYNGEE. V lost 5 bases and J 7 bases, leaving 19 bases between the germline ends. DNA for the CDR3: TGTGCCAGCAGAGAAAACCGGGGAGAGGGAAATTCACCCCTCCACTTT. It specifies CASRENRGEGNSPLHF.

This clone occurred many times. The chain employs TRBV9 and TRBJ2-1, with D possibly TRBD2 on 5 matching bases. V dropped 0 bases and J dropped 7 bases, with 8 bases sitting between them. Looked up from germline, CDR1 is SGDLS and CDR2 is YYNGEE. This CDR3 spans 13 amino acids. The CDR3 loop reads CASSVGSVNEQFF. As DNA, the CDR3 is TGTGCCAGCAGCGTAGGTAGCGTTAATGAGCAGTTCTTC.

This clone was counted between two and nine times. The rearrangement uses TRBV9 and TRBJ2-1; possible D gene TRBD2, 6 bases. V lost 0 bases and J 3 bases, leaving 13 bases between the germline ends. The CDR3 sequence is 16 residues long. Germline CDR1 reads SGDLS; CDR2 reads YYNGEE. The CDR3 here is CASSVGVSGYYNEQFF. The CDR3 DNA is TGTGCCAGCAGCGTAGGCGTTAGCGGATACTACAATGAGCAGTTCTTC.

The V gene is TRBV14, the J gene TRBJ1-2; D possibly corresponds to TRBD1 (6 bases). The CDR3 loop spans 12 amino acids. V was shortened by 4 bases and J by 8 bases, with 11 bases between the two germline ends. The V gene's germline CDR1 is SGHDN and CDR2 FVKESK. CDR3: CASSLGAGGYTF. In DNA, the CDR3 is TGTGCCAGCAGCCTGGGGGCGGGCGGCTACACCTTC.

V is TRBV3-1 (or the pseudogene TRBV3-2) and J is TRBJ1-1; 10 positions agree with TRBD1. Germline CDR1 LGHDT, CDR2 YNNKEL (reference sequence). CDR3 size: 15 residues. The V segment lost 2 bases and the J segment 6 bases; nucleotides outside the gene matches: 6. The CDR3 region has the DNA TGTGCCAGCAGCCAAAAGGACAGGGGGGCCCCTGAAGCTTTCTTT. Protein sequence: CASSQKDRGAPEAFF.

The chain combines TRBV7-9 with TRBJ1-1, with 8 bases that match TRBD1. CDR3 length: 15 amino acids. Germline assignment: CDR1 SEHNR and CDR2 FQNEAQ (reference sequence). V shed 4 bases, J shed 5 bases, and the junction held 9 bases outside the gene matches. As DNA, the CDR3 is TGTGCCAGCAGCTCAGAGACAGGGGCGGGGACTGAAGCTTTCTTT. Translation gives CASSSETGAGTEAFF.

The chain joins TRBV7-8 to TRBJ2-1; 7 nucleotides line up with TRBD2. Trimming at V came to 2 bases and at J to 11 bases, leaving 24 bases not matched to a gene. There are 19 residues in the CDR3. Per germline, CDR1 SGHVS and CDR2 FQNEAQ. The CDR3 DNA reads TGTGCCAGCAGCTTAAGGGGAGTTGTTGGCGGGAGTCTTGGCTCTCAGCAGTTCTTC. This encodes CASSLRGVVGGSLGSQQFF.

The CDR3 coding sequence is TGTGCCAGCAGTCTCGGACAGGGCGGAGGTGGCTACACCTTC. Translating it yields CASSLGQGGGGYTF. The chain combines TRBV28 with TRBJ1-2; 8 nucleotides align to TRBD1. With V trimmed by 5 bases and J by 7 bases, 9 bases remained unmatched. The CDR3 is made up of 14 amino acids. The germline V gene encodes CDR1 MDHEN and CDR2 SYDVKM.

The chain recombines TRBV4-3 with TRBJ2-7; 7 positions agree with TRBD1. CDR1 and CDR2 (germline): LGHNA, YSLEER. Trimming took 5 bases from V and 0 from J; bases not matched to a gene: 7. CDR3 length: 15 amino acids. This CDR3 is CASSWGQSSSYEQYF. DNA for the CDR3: TGCGCCAGCAGCTGGGGACAGTCCTCCTCCTACGAGCAGTACTTC.

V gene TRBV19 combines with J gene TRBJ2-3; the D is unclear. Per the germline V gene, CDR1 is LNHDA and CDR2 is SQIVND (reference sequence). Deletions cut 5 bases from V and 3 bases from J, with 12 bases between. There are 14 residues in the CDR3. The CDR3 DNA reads TGTGCCAGTAGTCCTGACTTGACGACAGATACGCAGTATTTT. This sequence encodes CASSPDLTTDTQYF.

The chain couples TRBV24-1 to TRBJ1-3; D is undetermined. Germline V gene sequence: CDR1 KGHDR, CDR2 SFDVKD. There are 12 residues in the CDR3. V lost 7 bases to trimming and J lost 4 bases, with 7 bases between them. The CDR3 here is CATRSLGNTIYF. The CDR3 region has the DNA TGTGCCACCAGGTCCCTCGGAAACACCATATATTTT.

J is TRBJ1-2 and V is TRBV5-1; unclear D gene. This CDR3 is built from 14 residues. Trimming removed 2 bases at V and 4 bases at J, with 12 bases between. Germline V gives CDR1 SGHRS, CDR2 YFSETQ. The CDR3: CASSLGINSYGYTF. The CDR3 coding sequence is TGCGCCAGCAGCTTAGGTATTAACAGCTATGGCTACACCTTC.

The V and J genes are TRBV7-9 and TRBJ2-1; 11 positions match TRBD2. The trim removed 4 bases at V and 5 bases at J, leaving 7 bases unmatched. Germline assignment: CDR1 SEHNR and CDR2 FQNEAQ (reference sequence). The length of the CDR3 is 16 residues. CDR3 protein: CASSSFLAGGHNEQFF. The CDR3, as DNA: TGTGCCAGCAGCTCCTTTCTAGCGGGAGGCCACAATGAGCAGTTCTTC.

CDR3 in amino acids: CASSEQGAQGANVLTF. Here the CDR3 DNA reads TGTGCCAGCAGTGAACAGGGGGCGCAGGGGGCCAACGTCCTGACTTTC. The chain uses TRBV2 and TRBJ2-6, with 8 bases fitting TRBD1. There are 16 residues in the CDR3. Trimming at V came to 2 bases and at J to 4 bases, leaving 4 bases not matched to a gene. Germline lookup yields CDR1 SNHLY and CDR2 FYNNEI. The full variable domain, rest sourced from reference TRBV2 and TRBJ2-6, is EPEVTQTPSHQVTQMGQEVILRCVPISNHLYFYWYRQILGQKVEFLVSFYNNEISEKSEIFDDQFSVERPDGSNFTLKIRSTKLEDSAMYFCASSEQGAQGANVLTFGAGSRLTVL.

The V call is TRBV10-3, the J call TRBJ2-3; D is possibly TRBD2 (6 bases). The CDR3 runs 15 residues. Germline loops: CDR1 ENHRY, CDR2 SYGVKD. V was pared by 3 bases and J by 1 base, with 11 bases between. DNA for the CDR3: TGTGCCATCAGTGACCCTAGCGTGGGCACAGATACGCAGTATTTT. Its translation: CAISDPSVGTDTQYF.

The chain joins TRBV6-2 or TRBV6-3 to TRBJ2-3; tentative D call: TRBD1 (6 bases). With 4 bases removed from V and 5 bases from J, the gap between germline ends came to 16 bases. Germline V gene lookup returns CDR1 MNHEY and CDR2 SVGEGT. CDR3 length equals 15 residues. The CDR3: CASSSRGLAGDTQYF. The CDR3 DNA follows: TGTGCCAGCAGTTCCAGGGGTCTCGCGGGAGATACGCAGTATTTT.

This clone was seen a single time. The CDR3 protein is CASSLSVNTEAFF. The CDR3 nucleotides read TGTGCCAGCAGCTTATCGGTGAACACTGAAGCTTTCTTT. The chain joins TRBV7-3 to TRBJ1-1; D is uncertain. The germline V and J ends were trimmed by 2 bases and 0 bases, with 4 bases remaining between them. Germline CDR1 SGHTA, CDR2 FQGTGA. This CDR3 spans 13 amino acids.

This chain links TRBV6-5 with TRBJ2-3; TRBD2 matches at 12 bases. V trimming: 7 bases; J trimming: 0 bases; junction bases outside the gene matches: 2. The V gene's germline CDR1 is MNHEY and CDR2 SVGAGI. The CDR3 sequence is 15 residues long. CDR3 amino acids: CASKLAGGSTDTQYF. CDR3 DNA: TGTGCCAGCAAGCTAGCGGGGGGGAGCACAGATACGCAGTATTTT.

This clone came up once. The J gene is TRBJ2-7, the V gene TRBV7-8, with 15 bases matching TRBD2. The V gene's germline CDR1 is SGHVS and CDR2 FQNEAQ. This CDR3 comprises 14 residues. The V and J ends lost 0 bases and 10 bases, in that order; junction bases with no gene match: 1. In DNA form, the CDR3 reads TGTGCCAGCAGCTTAGCGGGACTAGCGGGGGGTCAGTACTTC. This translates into CASSLAGLAGGQYF.

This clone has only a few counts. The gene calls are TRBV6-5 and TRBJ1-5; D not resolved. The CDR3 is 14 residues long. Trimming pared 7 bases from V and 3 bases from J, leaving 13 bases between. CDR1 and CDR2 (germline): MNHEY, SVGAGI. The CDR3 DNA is TGTGCCAGCACGAGGGTAGGGCTCAATCAGCCCCAGCATTTT. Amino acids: CASTRVGLNQPQHF.

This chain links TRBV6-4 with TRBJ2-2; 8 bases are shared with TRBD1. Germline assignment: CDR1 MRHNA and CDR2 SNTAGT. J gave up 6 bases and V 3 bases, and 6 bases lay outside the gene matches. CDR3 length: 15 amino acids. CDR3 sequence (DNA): TGTGCCAGCAGTGAATATGGCAGGGGGCCCGGGGAGCTGTTTTTT. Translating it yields CASSEYGRGPGELFF.

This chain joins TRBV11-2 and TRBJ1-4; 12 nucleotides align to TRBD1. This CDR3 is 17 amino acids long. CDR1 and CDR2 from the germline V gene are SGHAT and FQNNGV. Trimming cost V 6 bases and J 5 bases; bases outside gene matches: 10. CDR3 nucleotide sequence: TGTGCCAGCAGTTCCCGGGACAGGGGGCTCGAAAATGAAAAACTGTTTTTT. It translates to CASSSRDRGLENEKLFF.